Listed below are T cell receptor beta chains from one sample, sequenced in a study of blood T cell repertoires in COVID-19. Only in-frame clones appear in the TCRdb table, and some are missing; sequencing was by immunoSEQ multiplex PCR. Of about 68,000 clones in the sample, around 91% were seen once. The sequenced material came from peripheral blood. The receptors were sampled from a man between 50 and 59 years old with acute or convalescent COVID-19. CDR3s include the opening cysteine and the closing phenylalanine or tryptophan. D genes are given only for firm matches. For some rows the clone size is stated as once, few or many, or as a class when expanded; others skip it.

NA,TRBJ1-4,NA,TRBV5-1,CASSLAGDRGEKLFF,TGCGCCAGCAGCTTGGCGGGAGATCGAGGTGAAAAACTGTTTTTT
NA,TRBJ2-1,TRBD2,TRBV5-1,CASRSGDRVWGYNEQFF,TGCGCCAGCAGAAGCGGGGACCGGGTGTGGGGGTACAATGAGCAGTTCTTC
NA,TRBJ2-1,TRBD2,TRBV9,CASSVGTSGATYNEQFF,TGTGCCAGCAGCGTAGGGACTAGCGGGGCCACCTACAATGAGCAGTTCTTC
few,TRBJ2-3,TRBD2,TRBV3-1/TRBV3-2,CASSRLAEERGTQYF,TGTGCCAGCAGTCGACTAGCGGAGGAACGAGGTACGCAGTATTTT
NA,TRBJ1-4,TRBD1,TRBV24-1,CATSDFNPGGQGYEKLFF,TGTGCCACCAGTGATTTCAACCCCGGAGGACAGGGTTATGAAAAACTGTTTTTT
once,TRBJ1-1,NA,TRBV6-6,CASSYGQTNTEAFF,TGTGCCAGCAGTTACGGTCAGACAAACACTGAAGCTTTCTTT
NA,TRBJ2-5,NA,TRBV21-1,CASSNVVGVGEETQYF,TGTGCCAGCAGCAACGTGGTCGGGGTGGGAGAAGAGACCCAGTACTTC
NA,TRBJ2-3,TRBD2,TRBV18,CASSPRGGNPSTDTQYF,TGTGCCAGCTCACCGCGGGGGGGGAACCCTAGCACAGATACGCAGTATTTT
NA,TRBJ2-5,TRBD2,TRBV6-5,CASSYPSGETQYF,TGTGCCAGCAGTTACCCTAGCGGAGAGACCCAGTACTTC
once,TRBJ2-6,TRBD1,TRBV28,CASSFDLDRAGANVLTF,TGTGCCAGCAGTTTCGACCTCGACAGGGCCGGGGCCAACGTCCTGACTTTC
NA,TRBJ2-5,TRBD2,TRBV5-1,CASSFTSGRTETQYF,TGCGCCAGCAGCTTCACTAGCGGGAGGACAGAGACCCAGTACTTC
NA,TRBJ1-5,NA,TRBV2,CASSAQASNQPQHF,TGTGCCAGCAGCGCCCAGGCTAGCAATCAGCCCCAGCATTTT
once,TRBJ1-3,TRBD1,TRBV19,CASSIDRGSGNTIYF,TGTGCCAGTAGTATCGACAGGGGGTCTGGAAACACCATATATTTT
NA,TRBJ1-1,NA,TRBV4-3,CASSQMGRMNTEAFF,TGCGCCAGCAGCCAAATGGGGCGGATGAACACTGAAGCTTTCTTT
NA,TRBJ1-2,NA,TRBV7-2,CASSHREYYYGYTF,TGTGCCAGCAGCCACAGGGAATATTACTATGGCTACACCTTC
NA,TRBJ2-7,TRBD2,TRBV9,CASSPSGEGYEQYF,TGTGCCAGCAGCCCGAGCGGGGAGGGCTACGAGCAGTACTTC
NA,TRBJ2-1,TRBD2,TRBV4-3,CASSQILAGGPGEQFF,TGCGCCAGCAGCCAGATACTAGCGGGAGGGCCAGGTGAGCAGTTCTTC
NA,TRBJ2-7,TRBD1,TRBV14,CASSQNTGVEQYF,TGTGCCAGCAGCCAAAACACAGGGGTCGAGCAGTACTTC
NA,TRBJ2-3,TRBD2,TRBV6-6,CASSRTSGSTSTDTQYF,TGTGCCAGCAGTCGGACTAGCGGGAGTACTAGCACAGATACGCAGTATTTT
once,TRBJ2-1,TRBD2,TRBV5-1,CASSLGTSLNEQFF,TGCGCCAGCAGCTTGGGGACTAGCTTAAATGAGCAGTTCTTC
NA,TRBJ2-7,NA,TRBV28,CASSRRVPYEQYF,TGTGCCAGCAGCCGCCGCGTTCCTTACGAGCAGTACTTC